The clone carrying this TCR beta chain was counted ten times or more. This same CDR3 is encoded by further DNA sequences in the sample. V was trimmed by 2 bases and J by 5 bases, leaving 11 bases between them. The CDR3 spans 14 residues. The germline gives CDR1 SGHRS, CDR2 YFSETQ. Investigators spread the genomic DNA of each subset evenly over several immunoSEQ plates. Generated by immunoSEQ multiplex PCR, the TCRdb table keeps only in-frame clones and is missing some. This sample has around 750,000 clones, with around two thirds found just once. These data belong to a study of shared clonotypes between healthy human individuals.

The rearrangement joins TRBV5-1 to TRBJ1-5, with D hard to call. Sequenced input: memory CD4+ T cells sorted from blood. The subset: CD45RA-negative fraction. The TCR originated in a woman aged 30 to 39 in good health. The CDR3 region is CASSFGDGDQPQHF. For the CDR3, the DNA is TGCGCCAGCAGCTTCGGTGACGGTGATCAGCCCCAGCATTTT.